These 6 T cell receptor beta chains originate from one sample sequenced in a study of regulatory T cells in long-lasting Graves disease. TCR beta libraries were built with iRepertoire HTBI primers and Arm-PCR of CDR3 regions. TCRdb recomputed calls from the multiplex PCR reads with MiXCR, one row per CDR3 protein. Found here are 450,000 to 650,000 distinct CDR3 sequences, about 15% of them singletons; the top ten hold roughly 25%. Time point defined: newly diagnosed GD, antithyroid drugs for less than 3 months. RNA from PBMCs was the source of the TCR library. The sample also formed part of further work on T cells in Graves' hyperthyroidism and ophthalmopathy.

The input for sequencing was peripheral blood mononuclear cells (PBMCs), taken at new diagnosis, from a patient treated with antithyroid drugs. The origin of the receptors is a woman aged 40 to 65 with Graves disease.

The chain combines TRBV12-3 or TRBV12-4 with TRBJ2-4; perhaps D is TRBD1 or TRBD2 (6 bases each). This CDR3 contains 15 residues. V lost 3 bases to trimming and J lost 6 bases, with 15 bases between them. CDR3 sequence (DNA): TGTGCCAGCAGTTTTGGGGGGCGTTTAAGAAACATTCAGTACTTC. This gives the protein CASSFGGRLRNIQYF.

This clonotype has a count of ten or more. The chain combines TRBV28 with TRBJ1-6; maybe TRBD1 (5 bases). V was trimmed by 2 bases and J by 14 bases, leaving 13 bases between them. The germline gives CDR1 MDHEN, CDR2 SYDVKM. The CDR3 length is 13 residues. CDR3 nucleotide sequence: TGTGCCAGCAGTTTACAGGGTGGAGGAACCCTCCACTTT. Its protein product is CASSLQGGGTLHF.

This clonotype showed up many times. This chain uses TRBV13 with TRBJ2-1; D is uncertain. The CDR3 sequence is 14 residues long. Trimming removed 4 bases at V and 0 bases at J, with 7 bases between. Germline loops: CDR1 PRHDT, CDR2 FYEKMQ (reference sequence). The CDR3 DNA reads TGTGCCAGCAGCTCTGAAGGCTCCTACAATGAGCAGTTCTTC. Protein: CASSSEGSYNEQFF.

The V gene is TRBV19, the J gene TRBJ1-5; 9 bases map to TRBD1. Germline CDR1 is LNHDA and CDR2 is SQIVND (reference sequence). The CDR3 is 15 amino acids. V dropped 1 base and J dropped 4; count of bases not matched to a gene: 2. The CDR3 here is CASSIGDRVNQPQHF. The DNA for the CDR3 is TGTGCCAGTAGTATAGGGGACAGGGTAAATCAGCCCCAGCATTTT.

The chain is built from TRBV5-1 and TRBJ1-1, with D hard to call. V gave up 4 bases and J gave up 0 bases, with 16 bases separating them. Looked up from germline, CDR1 is SGHRS and CDR2 is YFSETQ. This CDR3 is built from 16 residues. CDR3 loop: CASSHGLSGVNTEAFF. The CDR3 DNA reads as TGCGCCAGCAGCCACGGGTTGAGTGGTGTGAACACTGAAGCTTTCTTT.

The chain has TRBV7-8 and TRBJ2-2, with 11 nucleotides matching TRBD1. Unmatched junction bases numbered 5, after V lost 0 bases and J lost 5 bases. This CDR3 is built from 17 residues. Germline loops: CDR1 SGHVS, CDR2 FQNEAQ. CDR3 sequence: CASSLAPGTGGTGELFF. CDR3 nucleotide sequence: TGTGCCAGCAGCTTAGCTCCCGGGACAGGGGGGACCGGGGAGCTGTTTTTT. Full variable domain (remainder filled in from reference TRBV7-8 and TRBJ2-2): GAGVSQSPRYKVAKRGQDVALRCDPISGHVSLFWYQQALGQGPEFLTYFQNEAQLDKSGLPSDRFFAERPEGSVSTLKIQRTQQEDSAVYLCASSLAPGTGGTGELFFGEGSRLTVL.